This T cell receptor beta chain was retrieved from a study of T cell changes during pregnancy in multiple sclerosis. The CDR3 consists of 14 residues. V gave up 1 base and J gave up 6 bases, with 7 bases separating them. Germline V lookup: CDR1 MNHNS, CDR2 SASEGT. Profiling relied on immunoSEQ multiplex PCR, and the TCRdb table lists in-frame clones only, not all of them. Of 30,000 to 40,000 clones in the sample, approximately 90% are singletons; the top ten hold under 9%. By frequency in the sample, this clone is medium-sized. Sequencing was performed on CD8+ T cells from peripheral blood mononuclear cells, taken before pregnancy. This sequence originates from a female donor with multiple sclerosis, enrolled in a pregnancy study. The V call is TRBV6-1, the J call TRBJ1-6; D is possibly TRBD1 (6 bases). CDR3: CASSEGGGNSPLHF. The CDR3 DNA reads as TGTGCCAGCAGTGAAGGAGGGGGTAATTCACCCCTCCACTTT.